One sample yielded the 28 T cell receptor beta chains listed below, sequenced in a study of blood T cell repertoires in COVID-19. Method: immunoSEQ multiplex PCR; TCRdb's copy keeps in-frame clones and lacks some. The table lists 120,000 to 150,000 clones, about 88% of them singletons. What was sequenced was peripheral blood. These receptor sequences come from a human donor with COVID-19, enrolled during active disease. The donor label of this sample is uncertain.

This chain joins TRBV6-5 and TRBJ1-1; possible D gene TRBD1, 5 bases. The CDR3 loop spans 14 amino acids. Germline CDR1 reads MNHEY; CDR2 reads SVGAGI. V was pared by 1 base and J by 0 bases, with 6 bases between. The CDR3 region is CASSYYRLNTEAFF. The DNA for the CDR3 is TGTGCCAGCAGTTACTACAGGCTGAACACTGAAGCTTTCTTT.

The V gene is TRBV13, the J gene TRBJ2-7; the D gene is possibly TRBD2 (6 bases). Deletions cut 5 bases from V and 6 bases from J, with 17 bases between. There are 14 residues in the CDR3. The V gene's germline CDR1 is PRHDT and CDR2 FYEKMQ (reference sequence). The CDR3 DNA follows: TGTGCCAGCAGCCCAGAGACAGCGCGGGGCGAGCAGTACTTC. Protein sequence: CASSPETARGEQYF. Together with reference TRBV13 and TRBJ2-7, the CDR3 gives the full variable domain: AAGVIQSPRHLIKEKRETATLKCYPIPRHDTVYWYQQGPGQDPQFLISFYEKMQSDKGSIPDRFSAQQFSDYHSELNMSSLELGDSALYFCASSPETARGEQYFGPGTRLTVT.

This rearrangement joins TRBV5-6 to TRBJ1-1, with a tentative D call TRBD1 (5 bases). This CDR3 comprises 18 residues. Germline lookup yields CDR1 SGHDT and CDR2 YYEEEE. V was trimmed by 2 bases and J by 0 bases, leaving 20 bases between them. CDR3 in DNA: TGTGCCAGCAGCTTCCGGGACTCCTTCATAAACATGAACACTGAAGCTTTCTTT. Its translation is CASSFRDSFINMNTEAFF.

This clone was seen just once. The CDR3 nucleotides are TGTGCCAGCAGCTTTTCCGCGCCGGACAGGGTACTTTCGGAAAAACTGTTTTTT. Encoded protein: CASSFSAPDRVLSEKLFF. The chain has TRBV5-6 and TRBJ1-4; TRBD1 matches at 8 bases. There are 18 residues in the CDR3. Germline trimming cut 2 bases from V and 8 bases from J; bases unmatched to any gene: 17. The V gene's germline CDR1 is SGHDT and CDR2 YYEEEE.

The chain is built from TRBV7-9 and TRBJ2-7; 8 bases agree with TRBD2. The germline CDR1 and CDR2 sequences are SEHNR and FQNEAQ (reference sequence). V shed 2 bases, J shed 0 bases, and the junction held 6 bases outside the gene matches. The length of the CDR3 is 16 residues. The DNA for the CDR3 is TGTGCCAGCAGCTTAACTGGGCGGGGGGTCTCCTACGAGCAGTACTTC. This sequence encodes CASSLTGRGVSYEQYF.

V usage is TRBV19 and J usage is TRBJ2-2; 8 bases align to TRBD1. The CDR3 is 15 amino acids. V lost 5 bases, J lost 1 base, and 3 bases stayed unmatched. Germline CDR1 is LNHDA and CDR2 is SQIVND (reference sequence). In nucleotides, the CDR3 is TGTGCCAGTAGTCCCGGACAGGGGAACACCGGGGAGCTGTTTTTT. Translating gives CASSPGQGNTGELFF.

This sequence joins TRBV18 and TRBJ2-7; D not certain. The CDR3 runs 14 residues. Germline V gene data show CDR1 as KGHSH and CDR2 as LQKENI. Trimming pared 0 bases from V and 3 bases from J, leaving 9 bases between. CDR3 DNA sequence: TGTGCCAGCTCACCACCGTCCACAAACTACGAGCAGTACTTC. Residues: CASSPPSTNYEQYF.

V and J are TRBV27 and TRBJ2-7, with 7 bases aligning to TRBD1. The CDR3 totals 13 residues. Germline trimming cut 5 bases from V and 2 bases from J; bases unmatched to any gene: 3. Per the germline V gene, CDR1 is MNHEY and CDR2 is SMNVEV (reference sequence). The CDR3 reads CASSRTGTYEQYF. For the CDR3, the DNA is TGTGCCAGCAGTCGGACAGGAACCTACGAGCAGTACTTC.

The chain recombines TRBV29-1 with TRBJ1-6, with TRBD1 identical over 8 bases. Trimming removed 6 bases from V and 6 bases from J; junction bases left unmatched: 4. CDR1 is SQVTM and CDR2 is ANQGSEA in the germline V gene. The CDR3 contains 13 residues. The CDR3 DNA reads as TGCAGCGTCGGACAGGGCCTTAATTCACCCCTCCACTTT. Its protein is CSVGQGLNSPLHF.

The CDR3 protein is CASSTHRAGDEKLFF. The CDR3 DNA reads as TGTGCCAGCAGTACCCACAGGGCGGGGGATGAAAAACTGTTTTTT. The chain recombines TRBV6-6 with TRBJ1-4, with D maybe TRBD1 (6 bases). V was cut by 5 bases and J by 6 bases, with 16 bases left in between. The germline V gene has CDR1 MNHNY and CDR2 SVGAGI (reference sequence). CDR3 length equals 15 residues.

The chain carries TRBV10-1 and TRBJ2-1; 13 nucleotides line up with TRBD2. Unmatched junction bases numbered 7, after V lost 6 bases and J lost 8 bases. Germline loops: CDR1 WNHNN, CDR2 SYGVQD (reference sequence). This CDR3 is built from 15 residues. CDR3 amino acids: CASSLTSGGVYEQFF. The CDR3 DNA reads TGCGCCAGCAGCCTTACTAGCGGGGGGGTGTATGAGCAGTTCTTC.

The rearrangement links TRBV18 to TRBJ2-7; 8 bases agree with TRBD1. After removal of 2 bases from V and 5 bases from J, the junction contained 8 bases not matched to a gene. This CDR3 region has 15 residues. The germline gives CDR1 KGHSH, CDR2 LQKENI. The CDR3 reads CASSPTGTGNNEQYF. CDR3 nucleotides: TGTGCCAGCTCACCAACTGGGACAGGAAACAACGAGCAGTACTTC.

The CDR3 coding sequence is TGTGCCTTCGGATCGAGGGGGGGTAACTATGGCTACACCTTC. This sequence encodes CAFGSRGGNYGYTF. This chain links TRBV6-5 with TRBJ1-2; possible D gene TRBD1, 6 bases. CDR1 MNHEY and CDR2 SVGAGI come from the germline V gene. V dropped 11 bases and J dropped 1 base, with 17 bases sitting between them. This CDR3 is 14 amino acids long.

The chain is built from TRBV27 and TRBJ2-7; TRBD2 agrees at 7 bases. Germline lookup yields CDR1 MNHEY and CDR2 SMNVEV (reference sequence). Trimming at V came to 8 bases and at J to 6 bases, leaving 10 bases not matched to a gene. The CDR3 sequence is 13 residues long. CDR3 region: CASGRELNGEQYF. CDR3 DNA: TGTGCCAGCGGGCGGGAGTTAAATGGCGAGCAGTACTTC.

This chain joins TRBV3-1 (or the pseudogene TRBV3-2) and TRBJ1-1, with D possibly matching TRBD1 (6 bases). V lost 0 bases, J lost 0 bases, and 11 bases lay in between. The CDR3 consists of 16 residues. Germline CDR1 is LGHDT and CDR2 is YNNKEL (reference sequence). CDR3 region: CASSQDYTGMNTEAFF. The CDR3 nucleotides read TGTGCCAGCAGCCAAGATTATACAGGGATGAACACTGAAGCTTTCTTT.

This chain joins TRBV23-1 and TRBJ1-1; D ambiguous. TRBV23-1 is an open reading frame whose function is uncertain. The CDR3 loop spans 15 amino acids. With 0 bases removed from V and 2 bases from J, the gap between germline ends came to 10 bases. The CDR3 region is CASSQSETLNTEAFF. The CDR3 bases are TGCGCCAGCAGTCAATCGGAGACCTTAAACACTGAAGCTTTCTTT.

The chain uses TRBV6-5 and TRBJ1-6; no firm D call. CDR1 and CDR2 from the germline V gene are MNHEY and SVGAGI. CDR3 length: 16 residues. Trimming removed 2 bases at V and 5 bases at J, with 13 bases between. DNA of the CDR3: TGTGCCAGCAGTTACCTTTCCGGGAGGGATAATTCACCCCTCCACTTT. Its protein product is CASSYLSGRDNSPLHF.

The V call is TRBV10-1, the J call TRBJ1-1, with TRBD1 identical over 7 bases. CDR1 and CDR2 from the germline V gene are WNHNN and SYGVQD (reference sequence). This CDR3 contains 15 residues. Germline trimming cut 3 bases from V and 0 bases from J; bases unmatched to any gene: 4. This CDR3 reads CASSESRGMNTEAFF. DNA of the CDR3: TGCGCCAGCAGTGAATCCAGGGGGATGAACACTGAAGCTTTCTTT.

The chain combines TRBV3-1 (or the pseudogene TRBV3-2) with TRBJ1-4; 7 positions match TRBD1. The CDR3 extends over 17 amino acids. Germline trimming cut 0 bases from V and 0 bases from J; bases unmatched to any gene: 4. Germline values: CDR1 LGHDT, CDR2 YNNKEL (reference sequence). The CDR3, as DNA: TGTGCCAGCAGCCAAGATTTAGGGACAGCAACTAATGAAAAACTGTTTTTT. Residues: CASSQDLGTATNEKLFF.

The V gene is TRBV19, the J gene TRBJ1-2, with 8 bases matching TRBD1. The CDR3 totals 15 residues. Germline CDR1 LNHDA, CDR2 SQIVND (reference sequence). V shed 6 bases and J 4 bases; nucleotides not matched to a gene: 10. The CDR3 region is CASRLGGTGLYGYTF. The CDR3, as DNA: TGTGCCAGTAGGCTAGGGGGGACAGGCCTCTATGGCTACACCTTC.

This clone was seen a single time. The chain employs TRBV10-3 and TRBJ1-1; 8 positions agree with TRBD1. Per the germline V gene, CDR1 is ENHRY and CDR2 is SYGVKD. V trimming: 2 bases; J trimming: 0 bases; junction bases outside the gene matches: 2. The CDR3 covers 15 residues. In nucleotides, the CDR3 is TGTGCCATCAGTGAGCAGGGGGCGATGAACACTGAAGCTTTCTTT. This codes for CAISEQGAMNTEAFF.

The CDR3 sequence is CATSRGEGLAGVGEQYF. The CDR3 coding sequence is TGTGCCACCAGCAGAGGAGAAGGACTAGCGGGAGTCGGCGAGCAGTACTTC. The genes are TRBV15 and TRBJ2-7; 13 bases match TRBD2. The trim removed 1 base at V and 6 bases at J, leaving 9 bases unmatched. Germline V CDR1 and CDR2: LNHNV, YYDKDF (reference sequence). The length of the CDR3 is 17 residues. Based on the CDR3 plus reference TRBV15 and TRBJ2-7, the full variable domain is DAMVIQNPRYQVTQFGKPVTLSCSQTLNHNVMYWYQQKSSQAPKLLFHYYDKDFNNEADTPDNFQSRRPNTSFCFLDIRSPGLGDTAMYLCATSRGEGLAGVGEQYFGPGTRLTVT.

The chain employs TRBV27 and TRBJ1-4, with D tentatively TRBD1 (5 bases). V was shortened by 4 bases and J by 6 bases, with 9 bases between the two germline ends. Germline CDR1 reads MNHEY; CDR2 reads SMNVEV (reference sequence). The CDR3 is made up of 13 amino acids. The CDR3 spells CASSSGDDEKLFF. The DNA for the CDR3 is TGTGCCAGCAGTTCGGGGGACGATGAAAAACTGTTTTTT.

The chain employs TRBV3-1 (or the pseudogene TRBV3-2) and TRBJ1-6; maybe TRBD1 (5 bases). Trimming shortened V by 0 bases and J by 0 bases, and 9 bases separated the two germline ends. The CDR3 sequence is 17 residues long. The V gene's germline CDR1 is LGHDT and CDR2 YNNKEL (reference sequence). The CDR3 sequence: CASSQDLDSSYNSPLHF. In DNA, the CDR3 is TGTGCCAGCAGCCAAGATCTTGACAGCTCCTATAATTCACCCCTCCACTTT.

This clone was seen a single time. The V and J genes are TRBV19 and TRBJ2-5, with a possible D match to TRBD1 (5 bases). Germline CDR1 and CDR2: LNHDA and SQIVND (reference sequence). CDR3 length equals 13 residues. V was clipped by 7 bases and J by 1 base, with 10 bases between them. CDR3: CASTPRGQETQYF. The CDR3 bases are TGTGCCAGTACCCCTAGGGGCCAAGAGACCCAGTACTTC.

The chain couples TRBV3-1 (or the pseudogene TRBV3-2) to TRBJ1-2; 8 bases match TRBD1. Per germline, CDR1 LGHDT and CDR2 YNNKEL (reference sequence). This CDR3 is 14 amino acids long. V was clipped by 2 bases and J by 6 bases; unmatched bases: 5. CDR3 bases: TGTGCCAGCAGCCAACAGGGGGCTCTCCATGGCTACACCTTC. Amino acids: CASSQQGALHGYTF.

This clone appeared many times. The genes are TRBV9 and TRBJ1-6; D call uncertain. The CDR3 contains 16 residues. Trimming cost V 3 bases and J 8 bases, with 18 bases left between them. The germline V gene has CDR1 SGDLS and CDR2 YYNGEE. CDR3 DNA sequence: TGTGCCAGCAGCGGATTGACGGGAGAGAGTGATTCACCCCTCCACTTT. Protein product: CASSGLTGESDSPLHF.

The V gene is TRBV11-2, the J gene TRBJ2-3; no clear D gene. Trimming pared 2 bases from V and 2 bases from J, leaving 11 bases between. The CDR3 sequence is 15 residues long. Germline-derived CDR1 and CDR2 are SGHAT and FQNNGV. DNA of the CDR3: TGTGCCAGCAGCTTACGACCGACTTTCACAGATACGCAGTATTTT. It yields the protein CASSLRPTFTDTQYF.